This T cell receptor beta chain is from a study of identical twins. Trimming pared 0 bases from V and 10 bases from J, leaving 20 bases between. CDR3 size: 16 residues. Germline values: CDR1 SGDLS, CDR2 YYNGEE. TCRdb fed the 5' RACE reads into MiXCR, producing one record per CDR3 protein. This sample has 200,000 to 250,000 distinct CDR3 sequences; around 8.1% occur once, and the top ten carry 1.9%. This clonotype appeared many times. The antigen remains undetermined. Overall study results and limits: Cross-sectional statistical analysis was relied on for the conclusions, without the same donors being followed. Within twin pairs, the out-of-frame alpha sequences they shared showed excess low generation probability.

This same sample was also part of a study on yellow fever vaccine responses in identical twins.

Sequencing used memory (CD45RO+) T cells sorted from blood. The clonotype comes from a woman younger than 35 in good health. The V call is TRBV9, the J call TRBJ2-1; D could derive from TRBD1 or TRBD2 (5 bases each). Written as DNA, the CDR3 is TGTGCCAGCAGCGTAGCGAGCGCCCTGCGCAGGGAGGAGCAGTTCTTC. This gives the protein CASSVASALRREEQFF.